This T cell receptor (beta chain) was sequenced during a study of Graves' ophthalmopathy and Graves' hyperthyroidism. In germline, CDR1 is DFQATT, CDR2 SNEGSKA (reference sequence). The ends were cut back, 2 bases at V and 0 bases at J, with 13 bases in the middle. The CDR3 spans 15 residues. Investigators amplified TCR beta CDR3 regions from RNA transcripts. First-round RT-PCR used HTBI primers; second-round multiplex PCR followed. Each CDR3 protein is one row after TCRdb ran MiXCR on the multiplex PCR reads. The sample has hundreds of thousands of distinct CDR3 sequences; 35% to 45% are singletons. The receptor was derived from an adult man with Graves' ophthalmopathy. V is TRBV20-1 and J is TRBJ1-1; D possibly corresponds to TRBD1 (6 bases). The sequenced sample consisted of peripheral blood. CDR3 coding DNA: TGCAGTGCTAGACTCCCGGGGGCCATGAACACTGAAGCTTTCTTT. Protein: CSARLPGAMNTEAFF.